This T cell receptor beta chain appears in the sequencing data of a study of glioma-infiltrating T cells. For the study at large: WHO grade II oligodendrogliomas or astrocytomas, plus non-recurrent WHO grade IV glioblastomas, were sampled. Presurgical dexamethasone in glioma patients lasted six or fewer days.

For this clonotype: Its antigen is unidentified.

V was clipped by 7 bases and J by 3 bases; unmatched bases: 5. This CDR3 is 14 amino acids long. Germline lookup yields CDR1 SQVTM and CDR2 ANQGSEA. Study-level points and caveats: Signature shared blood CDR3 motifs were enriched in low-divergence and depleted in high-divergence patients. Non-neoplastic patients had below-expected tissue-blood divergence, while all gliomas exceeded expectation.

The iRepertoire nested amplicon-rescue multiplex PCR amplified TCR alpha and beta CDR3s from RNA. TCRdb recomputed calls from the multiplex PCR reads with MiXCR, one row per CDR3 protein. The sample includes about 380,000 distinct CDR3 sequences, roughly two fifths seen only once; the top ten take more than 10%. This sequence originates from a human donor with low-grade glioma or glioblastoma, undergoing nonglioma brain surgery, or in good health (not recorded which). This chain links TRBV29-1 with TRBJ2-2; 10 nucleotides line up with TRBD1. Sequenced input: glioma tissue, nonneoplastic brain tissue, or PBMCs (not recorded which). The CDR3 DNA follows: TGCAGCGCGCGACAGGGGGCGGACACCGGGGAGCTGTTTTTT. It specifies CSARQGADTGELFF.